This entry describes one TCR beta chain. The antigen is unknown. The cDNA had a unique molecular identifier and a template-switch universal primer site. TCRdb passed the 5' RACE reads through MiXCR, listing each CDR3 protein once. The sample has 700,000 to 950,000 distinct CDR3 sequences, around 12% seen once; the top ten hold 1.5% to 2%. The CDR3 runs to 14 residues. Trimming cost V 1 base and J 10 bases, with 16 bases left between them. The germline V gene has CDR1 SGHAT and CDR2 FQNNGV. The data are from a study of identical twins. Overall study results and limits: Modelling approaches yielded underestimates of out-of-frame TCR alpha sharing between monozygotic twins. Partly confounded zero-insertion analyses could result from invariant MAIT and iNKT cells. Twins shared out-of-frame alpha sequences with excess low generation probability.

The sample was also linked to a second study, of yellow fever vaccine responses in identical twins.

Sequencing input: PBMCs. The V call is TRBV11-2, the J call TRBJ2-5; D perhaps matches TRBD2 (5 bases). The receptor's source is a woman between 18 and 29 years old in good health. In DNA, the CDR3 is TGTGCCAGCAGCTTAGGAGGACTCGAACGAGACCAGTACTTC. The encoded protein is CASSLGGLERDQYF. The whole variable domain, filled in from reference TRBV11-2 and TRBJ2-5, reads EAGVAQSPRYKIIEKRQSVAFWCNPISGHATLYWYQQILGQGPKLLIQFQNNGVVDDSQLPKDRFSAERLKGVDSTLKIQPAKLEDSAVYLCASSLGGLERDQYFGPGTRLLVL.